This TCR beta chain was sequenced in a study of blood T cell repertoires in COVID-19. The ends were cut back, 7 bases at V and 8 bases at J, with 11 bases in the middle. CDR1 SNHLY and CDR2 FYNNEI come from the germline V gene. This CDR3 comprises 12 residues. This table comes from immunoSEQ multiplex PCR, and its TCRdb copy is limited to in-frame clones, with some not included. This sample has about 47,000 clones, with around 90% found just once. The chain recombines TRBV2 with TRBJ1-4, with unresolved D. Material: peripheral blood. The receptor was derived from a man over 45 with active COVID-19. CDR3 residues: CASIQRSEKLFF. The CDR3 region has the DNA TGTGCCAGCATCCAAAGGAGCGAAAAACTGTTTTTT.